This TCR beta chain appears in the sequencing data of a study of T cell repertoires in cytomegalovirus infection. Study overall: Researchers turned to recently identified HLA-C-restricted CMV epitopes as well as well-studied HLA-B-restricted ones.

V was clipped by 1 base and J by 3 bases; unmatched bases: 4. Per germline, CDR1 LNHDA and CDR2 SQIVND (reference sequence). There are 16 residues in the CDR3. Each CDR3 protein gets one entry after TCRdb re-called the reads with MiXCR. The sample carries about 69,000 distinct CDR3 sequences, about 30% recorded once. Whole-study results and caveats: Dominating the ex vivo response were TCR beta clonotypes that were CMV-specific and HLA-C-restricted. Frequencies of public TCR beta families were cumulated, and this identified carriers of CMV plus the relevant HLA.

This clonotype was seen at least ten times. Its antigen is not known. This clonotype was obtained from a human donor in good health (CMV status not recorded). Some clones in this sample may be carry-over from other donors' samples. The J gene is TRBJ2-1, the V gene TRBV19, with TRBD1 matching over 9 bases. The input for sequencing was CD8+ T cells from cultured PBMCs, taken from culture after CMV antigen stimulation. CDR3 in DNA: TGTGCCAGTAGTATAGCGCCGACAGGGGGCTACAATGAGCAGTTCTTC. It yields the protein CASSIAPTGGYNEQFF.